The 19 T cell receptor beta chains listed next were all sequenced from one sample in a study of shared clonotypes between healthy human individuals. Here immunoSEQ multiplex PCR was the method, and the copy in TCRdb shows in-frame clones only, minus some. The sample consists of some 2 million clones, about 95% of them appearing once. Cells designated naive CD8 were CD45RO-negative and were positively selected for CCR7, with terminally differentiated effector memory CD45RA+ cells excluded. Source material: naive CD8+ T cells sorted from blood. The receptors originated from a man aged 18 to 30 in good health.

J is TRBJ2-1 and V is TRBV5-6, with a tentative D call TRBD1 (7 bases). The CDR3 is 13 amino acids. Trimming took 0 bases from V and 8 from J, leaving 9 bases between them. Germline lookup yields CDR1 SGHDT and CDR2 YYEEEE. The DNA of the CDR3 is TGTGCCAGCAGCTTGGCAGGGGGGTATGAGCAGTTCTTC. Protein product: CASSLAGGYEQFF.

This chain links TRBV28 with TRBJ2-2; 10 bases are a match to TRBD1. The germline V gene has CDR1 MDHEN and CDR2 SYDVKM. CDR3 size: 14 residues. V was pared by 6 bases and J by 7 bases, with 5 bases of the junction left unmatched. CDR3 sequence (DNA): TGTGCCAGCAGGACAGGGGGCGGAGTCGGGGAGCTGTTTTTT. Translating gives CASRTGGGVGELFF.

The J gene is TRBJ1-2, the V gene TRBV10-2, with TRBD1 matching over 9 bases. Germline trimming cut 6 bases from V and 10 bases from J; bases unmatched to any gene: 9. Germline-derived CDR1 and CDR2 are WSHSY and SAAADI. This CDR3 contains 13 residues. The CDR3 sequence is CASRETGQGSYTF. For the CDR3, the DNA is TGCGCCAGCAGAGAAACGGGACAGGGATCCTACACCTTC.

The chain joins TRBV4-1 to TRBJ2-1; 12 bases are shared with TRBD2. Trimming removed 1 base from V and 2 bases from J; junction bases left unmatched: 9. Germline V gene lookup returns CDR1 MGHRA and CDR2 YSYEKL. The CDR3 has 19 residues. CDR3 DNA sequence: TGCGCCAGCAGCCAAGCCCGGCTAGCGGGAGGGCATGCCTACAATGAGCAGTTCTTC. The encoded protein is CASSQARLAGGHAYNEQFF.

The chain has TRBV13 and TRBJ2-1, with a weak D call TRBD2 (6 bases). The CDR3 covers 15 residues. V lost 4 bases to trimming and J lost 3 bases, with 13 bases between them. The germline gives CDR1 PRHDT, CDR2 FYEKMQ (reference sequence). CDR3: CASSSARTNYNEQFF. The CDR3 DNA reads as TGTGCCAGCAGCTCAGCCAGGACTAACTACAATGAGCAGTTCTTC.

This chain uses TRBV27 with TRBJ1-1, with a possible D match to TRBD1 (6 bases). The CDR3 has 18 amino acids. Deletions cut 3 bases from V and 4 bases from J, with 24 bases between. Germline V CDR1 and CDR2: MNHEY, SMNVEV (reference sequence). The CDR3, as DNA: TGTGCCAGCAGTTTGTTATCGATTGGGGGGGCACTAGGCACTGAAGCTTTCTTT. This translates into CASSLLSIGGALGTEAFF.

The chain combines TRBV27 with TRBJ2-7, with TRBD1 matching over 8 bases. J lost 3 bases, V lost 7 bases, and 5 bases had no gene match. CDR3 length: 13 residues. CDR1 MNHEY and CDR2 SMNVEV come from the germline V gene (reference sequence). This CDR3 reads CASKQGGDYEQYF. CDR3 in DNA: TGTGCCAGCAAACAGGGGGGAGACTACGAGCAGTACTTC.

The V and J genes are TRBV7-2 and TRBJ2-2; D uncertain. Trimming pared 7 bases from V and 8 bases from J, leaving 8 bases between. Germline CDR1 SGHTA, CDR2 FQGNSA. The length of the CDR3 is 11 residues. In DNA form, the CDR3 reads TGTGCCAGCAATCGGGCTGGGGAGCTGTTTTTT. Its protein product is CASNRAGELFF.

V is TRBV2 and J is TRBJ1-6; the D is unclear. Trimming took 7 bases from V and 4 from J, leaving 11 bases between them. The germline V gene encodes CDR1 SNHLY and CDR2 FYNNEI. This CDR3 is built from 14 residues. The CDR3: CASNPLGYNSPLHF. As DNA, the CDR3 is TGTGCCAGCAATCCCCTGGGATATAATTCACCCCTCCACTTT. The variable domain in full, completed from reference TRBV2 and TRBJ1-6, reads EPEVTQTPSHQVTQMGQEVILRCVPISNHLYFYWYRQILGQKVEFLVSFYNNEISEKSEIFDDQFSVERPDGSNFTLKIRSTKLEDSAMYFCASNPLGYNSPLHFGNGTRLTVT.

This chain joins TRBV7-6 and TRBJ2-1, with D uncertain. There are 12 residues in the CDR3. CDR1 is SGHVS, CDR2 FNYEAQ, per germline. Trimming stripped 1 base from V and 7 bases from J, with 5 bases between. As DNA, the CDR3 is TGTGCCAGCAGCTTAGGGGCTAATGAGCAGTTCTTC. Encoded protein: CASSLGANEQFF.

This chain connects TRBV4-2 to TRBJ1-5, with TRBD1 identical over 9 bases. The J segment lost 2 bases and the V segment lost 3 bases, leaving 8 bases of the junction unmatched. From germline, CDR1 is LGHNA and CDR2 YNFKEQ. The CDR3 extends over 17 amino acids. The CDR3 region is CASSQEQGAVGNQPQHF. In nucleotides, the CDR3 is TGTGCCAGCAGCCAGGAACAGGGGGCGGTGGGCAATCAGCCCCAGCATTTT.

V gene TRBV5-1 combines with J gene TRBJ2-2, with a possible D match to TRBD1 (5 bases). Germline lookup yields CDR1 SGHRS and CDR2 YFSETQ. This CDR3 has 15 residues. Trimming removed 1 base at V and 4 bases at J, with 11 bases between. The CDR3 DNA is TGCGCCAGCAGCTTGCAGGGTTGGAGCACCGGGGAGCTGTTTTTT. Protein product: CASSLQGWSTGELFF.

This CDR3 reads CASSINRGSETQYF. The CDR3 coding sequence is TGTGCCAGCAGCATAAACAGGGGGAGCGAGACCCAGTACTTC. The gene calls are TRBV7-2 and TRBJ2-5; the match to TRBD1 covers 8 bases. The junction had 7 bases not matched to a gene; V was cut back by 5 bases and J by 5 bases. Germline V gene data show CDR1 as SGHTA and CDR2 as FQGNSA. The CDR3 has 14 residues.

The V call is TRBV4-2, the J call TRBJ2-5; 9 nucleotides match TRBD2. The germline gives CDR1 LGHNA, CDR2 YNFKEQ. Trimming removed 4 bases from V and 5 bases from J; junction bases left unmatched: 5. The CDR3 totals 14 residues. CDR3 loop: CASSLAGVVETQYF. As DNA, the CDR3 is TGTGCCAGCAGCCTAGCGGGGGTTGTGGAGACCCAGTACTTC.

Note on this clone: One junction end does not reproduce the germline sequence, and a read error may be involved. The CDR3 DNA reads TGTGCCACCTCACTTGGGTATCAAGAGACCCAGTACTTC. Its protein is CATSLGYQETQYF. The gene calls are TRBV18 and TRBJ2-5; D not resolved. CDR1 and CDR2 (germline): KGHSH, LQKENI. This CDR3 comprises 13 residues. The whole variable domain, filled in from reference TRBV18 and TRBJ2-5, reads NAGVMQNPRHLVRRRGQEARLRCSPMKGHSHVYWYRQLPEEGLKFMVYLQKENIIDESGMPKERFSAEFPKEGPSILRIQQVVRGDSAAYFCATSLGYQETQYFGPGTRLLVL.

The chain links TRBV19 to TRBJ2-7; TRBD2 matches at 7 bases. This CDR3 comprises 13 residues. Germline V gene sequence: CDR1 LNHDA, CDR2 SQIVND (reference sequence). Trimming at V came to 9 bases and at J to 4 bases, leaving 9 bases not matched to a gene. The CDR3 DNA sequence: TGTGCCAGCGGGGCGGGAGCGCTATACGAGCAGTACTTC. It translates to CASGAGALYEQYF.

The rearrangement uses TRBV5-1 and TRBJ2-5, with D tentatively TRBD1 (6 bases). V lost 2 bases to trimming and J lost 4 bases, with 15 bases between them. Germline lookup yields CDR1 SGHRS and CDR2 YFSETQ. The CDR3 length is 15 residues. The CDR3 DNA reads TGCGCCAGCAGCTTAACCCGGGACATCGGAGAGACCCAGTACTTC. Encoded protein: CASSLTRDIGETQYF.

The chain is built from TRBV9 and TRBJ2-7, with TRBD2 matching over 9 bases. From germline, CDR1 is SGDLS and CDR2 YYNGEE. V trimming: 3 bases; J trimming: 3 bases; junction bases outside the gene matches: 7. This CDR3 spans 15 amino acids. CDR3 in amino acids: CASSARLADGYEQYF. The CDR3 DNA is TGTGCCAGCAGCGCGCGACTAGCGGACGGCTACGAGCAGTACTTC.

V gene TRBV27 combines with J gene TRBJ2-7; 7 nucleotides agree with TRBD2. The CDR3 extends over 15 amino acids. Germline lookup yields CDR1 MNHEY and CDR2 SMNVEV (reference sequence). The V segment lost 6 bases and the J segment 5 bases; nucleotides outside the gene matches: 13. Written as DNA, the CDR3 is TGTGCCAGCAGCCGCTCCAGGGAGGGGCAAGACGAGCAGTACTTC. It is translated as CASSRSREGQDEQYF.